Below, one TCR beta chain is given with its context. What it recognizes is unknown. These data are taken from a study of T cell repertoires in ileal Crohn's disease. Study observations and caveats: Clonal expansions were more frequent in active smokers than non-smokers at surgery. High-frequency clones were more common in sorted CD8 than CD4 cells.

About 490 nanograms of biopsy DNA per sample underwent TCRB immunosequencing. Only in-frame clones appear in the TCRdb table, and some are missing; sequencing was by immunoSEQ multiplex PCR. Here the sample spans about 31,000 clones, roughly 81% being singletons. Between the trimmed V and J ends, which lost 0 bases and 4 bases, there was a span of 8 bases. The CDR3 runs 14 residues. Germline CDR1 SGHDT, CDR2 YYEEEE. The V and J genes are TRBV5-6 and TRBJ1-5, with D possibly TRBD1 on 5 matching bases. Input material: ileal tissue. This sequence was found in an adult with Crohn's disease. In DNA, the CDR3 is TGTGCCAGCAGCTTGGGCAGGGCAAATCAGCCCCAGCATTTT. The encoded protein is CASSLGRANQPQHF. The variable domain in full, completed from reference TRBV5-6 and TRBJ1-5, reads DAGVTQSPTHLIKTRGQQVTLRCSPKSGHDTVSWYQQALGQGPQFIFQYYEEEERQRGNFPDRFSGHQFPNYSSELNVNALLLGDSALYLCASSLGRANQPQHFGDGTRLSIL.